This T cell receptor beta chain comes out of a study of T cells after yellow fever vaccination. The CDR3 loop spans 16 amino acids. J lost 2 bases, V lost 5 bases, and 8 bases had no gene match. Of note for this clonotype: Antigen specificity is unknown.

Researchers made TCR cDNA using 5'RACE template switching, and this step added a universal primer site and UMIs. MiXCR, run by TCRdb on the 5' RACE reads, gives a single entry per CDR3 protein. Here the sample spans about 580,000 distinct CDR3 sequences, about a sixth being singletons. Whole-study results and caveats: Researchers report a weaker secondary response that nonetheless peaked faster, day 5 versus 15. Once the booster was given, most primary-vaccination clones reappeared, at around 95% for CD4 and approximately 88% for CD8.

The chain combines TRBV12-3 or TRBV12-4 with TRBJ1-5, with 8 bases lining up with TRBD1. This receptor was taken from a man between 18 and 35 years old who received the YFV17D yellow fever vaccine. Material: PBMCs, obtained 4 to 5 days after the first yellow fever vaccination. The CDR3 DNA is TGTGCCAGCAGTCAGGACAGGGCGATTGGCAATCAGCCCCAGCATTTT. Protein sequence: CASSQDRAIGNQPQHF.